This TCR beta chain was found in a study of regulatory T cells in long-lasting Graves disease. About the research overall: Newly diagnosed Graves' patients took antithyroid drugs under 3 months. Whole-study findings and limits: Since the sample size was small, accuracy may have been reduced.

As for time point: newly diagnosed GD, antithyroid drugs for less than 3 months. Extracted PBMC RNA gave rise to the TCR library. This clonotype was recorded at least ten times. Its antigen remains unknown. Building of the TCR beta libraries involved iRepertoire HTBI primers and Arm-PCR of CDR3 regions. TCRdb fed the multiplex PCR reads into MiXCR, producing one record per CDR3 protein. The top ten hold roughly a fifth of the sample, which has about 330,000 distinct CDR3 sequences, about 16% seen once. These same data were also listed under a study on T cells in Graves' hyperthyroidism and ophthalmopathy. According to that study: It was uncontrolled infection, other autoimmune disease, pregnancy or lactation that excluded patients.

This TCR came from a woman under 30 with Graves disease. This specimen was peripheral blood mononuclear cells (PBMCs), taken at new diagnosis, from a patient treated with antithyroid drugs.

DNA for the CDR3: TGTGCCAGCAGCCGACCGGGACTAGCGGGAGGTAGCGAGACCCAGTACTTC. This encodes CASSRPGLAGGSETQYF. The V call is TRBV3-1, the J call TRBJ2-5; 15 bases agree with TRBD2. The CDR3 has 17 amino acids. Trimming took 4 bases from V and 5 from J; bases not matched to a gene: 8. The germline V gene has CDR1 LGHDT and CDR2 YNNKEL (reference sequence).